What follows are 8 T cell receptor beta chains derived from one specimen sequenced in a study of identifying expanded T cells in peripheral blood. Sequencing was performed with immunoSEQ multiplex PCR; in TCRdb, only in-frame clones are kept and a portion is missing. The table has about 94,000 clones, around 90% seen once; the top ten hold approximately 6%. The sequenced sample consisted of blood. These receptors were obtained from a person aged 18 to 75 in good health.

This clone was counted only a few times. This chain joins TRBV10-1 and TRBJ2-7, with a weak D call TRBD1 (6 bases). The V gene's germline CDR1 is WNHNN and CDR2 SYGVQD (reference sequence). V gave up 4 bases and J gave up 7 bases, with 11 bases separating them. The CDR3 is made up of 12 amino acids. Here the CDR3 DNA reads TGCGCCAGCAGTGTGCACGGGACAGAGCAGTACTTC. It yields the protein CASSVHGTEQYF.

The rearrangement uses TRBV7-7 and TRBJ2-5; D is perhaps TRBD1 or TRBD2 (7 bases each). There are 15 residues in the CDR3. V dropped 5 bases and J dropped 7 bases, with 20 bases sitting between them. The germline CDR1 and CDR2 sequences are SSHAT and FNYEAQ (reference sequence). The CDR3 DNA reads as TGTGCCAGCAGCCGCGGACAGGCGGGGGAGTCGACCCAGTACTTC. It translates to CASSRGQAGESTQYF.

The chain employs TRBV28 and TRBJ2-1; a possible D gene is TRBD2 (5 bases). V lost 2 bases and J 0 bases, leaving 8 bases between the germline ends. The CDR3 is 15 residues long. Germline V CDR1 and CDR2: MDHEN, SYDVKM. This chain's CDR3 is CASSLTGSSYNEQFF. The CDR3, as DNA: TGTGCCAGCAGTTTAACTGGGAGCTCCTACAATGAGCAGTTCTTC.

The V and J genes are TRBV6-5 and TRBJ2-2; 8 nucleotides match TRBD2. The V segment lost 10 bases and the J segment 6 bases; nucleotides outside the gene matches: 10. CDR3 size: 14 residues. Germline lookup yields CDR1 MNHEY and CDR2 SVGAGI. Here the CDR3 DNA reads TGTGCCACCGGGGGGGGGCTGAATGCCGGGGAGCTGTTTTTT. Its protein is CATGGGLNAGELFF.

This chain joins TRBV11-2 and TRBJ1-2; a weak D match, TRBD1 (6 bases). Per the germline V gene, CDR1 is SGHAT and CDR2 is FQNNGV. The CDR3 contains 15 residues. V was shortened by 2 bases and J by 0 bases, with 10 bases between the two germline ends. For the CDR3, the DNA is TGTGCCAGCAGCTTACGAGGACAGACTAACTATGGCTACACCTTC. Protein product: CASSLRGQTNYGYTF.

V gene TRBV5-5 combines with J gene TRBJ1-2; 8 bases are shared with TRBD1. The CDR3 spans 17 residues. Germline-derived CDR1 and CDR2 are SGHKS and YYEKEE (reference sequence). The V segment lost 4 bases and the J segment 8 bases; nucleotides outside the gene matches: 19. As DNA, the CDR3 is TGTGCCAGCAGCAACGGACCGGGACAGGAGACGATCCGGGGCTACACCTTC. Amino acids: CASSNGPGQETIRGYTF.

The V gene is TRBV4-3, the J gene TRBJ1-2; no clear D gene. The CDR3 contains 15 residues. Germline loops: CDR1 LGHNA, CDR2 YSLEER. Trimming took off 0 bases at V and 1 base at J, with 9 bases between the two ends. The CDR3 sequence is CASSQDSNLNYGYTF. CDR3 in DNA: TGCGCCAGCAGCCAAGATAGTAATCTTAACTATGGCTACACCTTC.

This clone was counted a single time. This chain joins TRBV10-3 and TRBJ2-7, with 9 bases fitting TRBD2. V shed 4 bases, J shed 6 bases, and the junction held 10 bases outside the gene matches. This CDR3 is built from 15 residues. The germline V gene encodes CDR1 ENHRY and CDR2 SYGVKD. The CDR3: CAISAQLSGGGEQYF. CDR3 nucleotides: TGTGCCATCAGTGCCCAACTTAGCGGGGGTGGCGAGCAGTACTTC.